The 25 T cell receptor beta chains presented below share a single source sample, sequenced in a study of graft-versus-host responses after intestinal transplantation. These receptors lack a known antigen. Profiling relied on immunoSEQ multiplex PCR, and the TCRdb table lists in-frame clones only, not all of them. Of approximately 110,000 clones in the sample, around 92% are singletons; the top ten hold around 1%. The material was unstimulated CD8+ T cells sorted from spleen or lymph node cells, obtained before transplant. The receptor source for this set is a human donor who was the organ donor for an intestinal transplant.

V is TRBV6-1 and J is TRBJ1-3; D ambiguous. Germline CDR1 is MNHNS and CDR2 is SASEGT. The CDR3 consists of 14 residues. Trimming took 2 bases from V and 3 from J, leaving 8 bases between them. The CDR3 nucleotides are TGTGCCAGCAGTGAATTGGGTGGTGGAAACACCATATATTTT. It codes for CASSELGGGNTIYF.

The chain carries TRBV29-1 and TRBJ2-5, with TRBD1 identical over 8 bases. Per germline, CDR1 SQVTM and CDR2 ANQGSEA. V trimming: 6 bases; J trimming: 6 bases; junction bases outside the gene matches: 6. This CDR3 comprises 12 residues. The CDR3 spells CSVLTGEKTQYF. CDR3 in DNA: TGCAGCGTCCTGACAGGGGAGAAGACCCAGTACTTC.

The gene calls are TRBV7-9 and TRBJ2-1, with 9 bases fitting TRBD2. The CDR3 consists of 19 residues. Looked up from germline, CDR1 is SEHNR and CDR2 is FQNEAQ (reference sequence). The V gene end was trimmed by 2 bases and the J gene end by 7 bases; junction bases not matched to a gene: 18. CDR3 in amino acids: CASSLRTAQPSSGKNEQFF. The CDR3 DNA reads TGTGCCAGCAGCTTAAGGACAGCGCAACCCTCTAGCGGGAAGAATGAGCAGTTCTTC.

The CDR3 coding sequence is TGCGCCAGCAGCCCGAACAGGGGCACTGAAGCTTTCTTT. Translating it yields CASSPNRGTEAFF. V is TRBV4-3 and J is TRBJ1-1, with 7 bases aligning to TRBD1. The V gene's germline CDR1 is LGHNA and CDR2 YSLEER. V shed 4 bases, J shed 4 bases, and the junction held 3 bases outside the gene matches. The CDR3 covers 13 residues.

The J gene is TRBJ2-7, the V gene TRBV5-6; 7 positions agree with TRBD1. Trimming removed 4 bases from V and 9 bases from J; junction bases left unmatched: 22. The germline gives CDR1 SGHDT, CDR2 YYEEEE. The CDR3 runs 17 residues. The CDR3: CASSKKDRMVLTSRQYF. In DNA form, the CDR3 reads TGTGCCAGCAGCAAAAAGGACAGGATGGTCCTTACGAGCCGGCAGTACTTC.

V is TRBV27 and J is TRBJ2-3; 12 bases map to TRBD1. In germline, CDR1 is MNHEY, CDR2 SMNVEV (reference sequence). V shed 4 bases and J 7 bases; nucleotides not matched to a gene: 3. There are 14 residues in the CDR3. The CDR3 nucleotides read TGTGCCAGCAGTTCGGGACAGGGGGCGAATACGCAGTATTTT. It codes for CASSSGQGANTQYF.

The chain joins TRBV7-9 to TRBJ2-2, with D possibly TRBD2 on 5 matching bases. V was pared by 7 bases and J by 6 bases, with 12 bases between. The length of the CDR3 is 13 residues. The germline V gene encodes CDR1 SEHNR and CDR2 FQNEAQ (reference sequence). In DNA, the CDR3 is TGTGCCAGCACCTTCGGGGTGCCCGGGGAGCTGTTTTTT. Translated: CASTFGVPGELFF.

The rearrangement links TRBV4-1 to TRBJ2-1, with 9 bases identical to TRBD2. CDR1 and CDR2 (germline): MGHRA, YSYEKL. CDR3 length: 15 residues. V was pared by 4 bases and J by 5 bases, with 6 bases of the junction left unmatched. The CDR3 here is CASSRIAGANNEQFF. The CDR3 DNA reads TGCGCCAGCAGCCGAATAGCGGGAGCTAACAATGAGCAGTTCTTC.

This clone was seen a single time. V is TRBV5-4 and J is TRBJ1-2, with D perhaps TRBD1 (6 bases). The CDR3 sequence is 16 residues long. Germline CDR1 and CDR2: SGHNT and YYREEE (reference sequence). V lost 0 bases and J lost 6, with 18 bases in between. CDR3 bases: TGTGCCAGCAGCTTGGGATCGGTAGCAGGGGAGCATGGCTACACCTTC. The encoded protein is CASSLGSVAGEHGYTF.

The chain joins TRBV6-6 to TRBJ2-2; no reliable D call. CDR3 length: 13 amino acids. Germline V gene sequence: CDR1 MNHNY, CDR2 SVGAGI (reference sequence). V gave up 6 bases and J gave up 3 bases, with 8 bases separating them. The CDR3 bases are TGTGCCAGCAGCCTAGAGTACACCGGGGAGCTGTTTTTT. It encodes CASSLEYTGELFF.

CDR3 protein: CAWSATSVAGELFF. CDR3 DNA: TGTGCCTGGAGCGCAACTAGCGTAGCCGGGGAGCTGTTTTTT. The chain is built from TRBV30 and TRBJ2-2, with 7 bases that match TRBD2. The germline gives CDR1 GTSNPN, CDR2 SVGIG (reference sequence). CDR3 length equals 14 residues. V was pared by 3 bases and J by 6 bases, with 7 bases of the junction left unmatched.

This clone was found a few times. CDR3 sequence (DNA): TGCAGCGCCCAGGGGTACAATGAGCAGTTCTTC. Encoded protein: CSAQGYNEQFF. V is TRBV29-1 and J is TRBJ2-1, with D tentatively TRBD1 (6 bases). Between the trimmed V and J ends, which lost 7 bases and 4 bases, there was a span of 8 bases. From germline, CDR1 is SQVTM and CDR2 ANQGSEA. The CDR3 runs to 11 residues.

The chain uses TRBV13 and TRBJ2-4; 10 bases align to TRBD2. Germline CDR1 reads PRHDT; CDR2 reads FYEKMQ (reference sequence). This CDR3 region has 16 residues. The trim removed 6 bases at V and 0 bases at J, leaving 5 bases unmatched. Here the CDR3 reads CASSSSGSLAKNIQYF. CDR3 nucleotides: TGTGCCAGCAGTTCTAGCGGGAGCCTAGCCAAAAACATTCAGTACTTC.

The chain links TRBV10-3 to TRBJ1-6; 9 nucleotides align to TRBD1. CDR3 size: 20 residues. V dropped 3 bases and J dropped 0; count of bases not matched to a gene: 12. Looked up from germline, CDR1 is ENHRY and CDR2 is SYGVKD. The CDR3 loop reads CAISEGTGLPLSSYNSPLHF. The DNA for the CDR3 is TGTGCCATCAGTGAAGGGACAGGGCTCCCACTGAGCTCCTATAATTCACCCCTCCACTTT.

This chain uses TRBV27 with TRBJ2-1, with D possibly being TRBD2 (5 bases). Germline-derived CDR1 and CDR2 are MNHEY and SMNVEV (reference sequence). This CDR3 has 16 amino acids. The V gene lost 0 bases and the J gene lost 2 bases, with 11 bases spanning the gap. This CDR3 reads CASSLSGGPTYNEQFF. The CDR3 DNA reads TGTGCCAGCAGTTTATCGGGCGGGCCTACCTACAATGAGCAGTTCTTC.

The rearrangement uses TRBV6-1 and TRBJ2-1; D call uncertain. Trimming took 2 bases from V and 6 from J, leaving 8 bases between them. Per germline, CDR1 MNHNS and CDR2 SASEGT. This CDR3 has 13 amino acids. The DNA of the CDR3 is TGTGCCAGCAGTGAAAAAGCGAGCAATGAGCAGTTCTTC. Its protein product is CASSEKASNEQFF.

This clone was counted once. This sequence joins TRBV9 and TRBJ2-7, with 10 bases matching TRBD2. Germline V lookup: CDR1 SGDLS, CDR2 YYNGEE. The CDR3 spans 23 residues. J lost 0 bases, V lost 3 bases, and 27 bases had no gene match. The CDR3 spells CASSERSHGRGAAGGPSSYEQYF. CDR3 sequence (DNA): TGTGCCAGCAGCGAGCGGTCCCACGGGCGGGGGGCAGCGGGAGGGCCTAGCTCCTACGAGCAGTACTTC. Full variable domain (missing parts from reference TRBV9 and TRBJ2-7): DSGVTQTPKHLITATGQRVTLRCSPRSGDLSVYWYQQSLDQGLQFLIQYYNGEERAKGNILERFSAQQFPDLHSELNLSSLELGDSALYFCASSERSHGRGAAGGPSSYEQYFGPGTRLTVT.

V usage is TRBV11-2 and J usage is TRBJ2-1; 7 bases align to TRBD2. After removal of 4 bases from V and 8 bases from J, the junction contained 14 bases not matched to a gene. CDR3 size: 16 residues. Germline-derived CDR1 and CDR2 are SGHAT and FQNNGV. CDR3 protein: CASSSEERGGSYEQFF. The CDR3 DNA follows: TGTGCCAGCAGCTCGGAGGAGCGGGGTGGGTCTTATGAGCAGTTCTTC. The variable domain in full, with the rest retrieved from reference TRBV11-2 and TRBJ2-1, is EAGVAQSPRYKIIEKRQSVAFWCNPISGHATLYWYQQILGQGPKLLIQFQNNGVVDDSQLPKDRFSAERLKGVDSTLKIQPAKLEDSAVYLCASSSEERGGSYEQFFGPGTRLTVL.

This clone appeared once. This chain links TRBV29-1 with TRBJ2-4; no clear D. Deletions cut 5 bases from V and 3 bases from J, with 2 bases between. Germline CDR1 SQVTM, CDR2 ANQGSEA. CDR3 length: 10 residues. The CDR3 DNA sequence: TGCAGCGTTCGCAAAAACATTCAGTACTTC. Translation: CSVRKNIQYF. The whole variable domain, filled in from reference TRBV29-1 and TRBJ2-4, reads SAVISQKPSRDICQRGTSLTIQCQVDSQVTMMFWYRQQPGQSLTLIATANQGSEATYESGFVIDKFPISRPNLTFSTLTVSNMSPEDSSIYLCSVRKNIQYFGAGTRLSVL.

The chain recombines TRBV2 with TRBJ2-1; 12 nucleotides align to TRBD2. V lost 10 bases to trimming and J lost 9 bases; unmatched junction nucleotides: 13. CDR3 length: 15 residues. Looked up from germline, CDR1 is SNHLY and CDR2 is FYNNEI. CDR3: CAIVPGLAGGAEQFF. The CDR3 DNA is TGTGCCATCGTCCCTGGCCTAGCGGGAGGGGCTGAGCAGTTCTTC.

The chain uses TRBV5-4 and TRBJ2-7, with 7 bases fitting TRBD1. Germline trimming cut 1 base from V and 4 bases from J; bases unmatched to any gene: 8. This CDR3 has 15 amino acids. Germline V gene lookup returns CDR1 SGHNT and CDR2 YYREEE (reference sequence). The CDR3 is CASSLFSGGSYEQYF. The CDR3 DNA sequence: TGTGCCAGCAGCTTGTTTTCAGGGGGTTCGTACGAGCAGTACTTC.

The chain couples TRBV12-5 to TRBJ2-5; possibly TRBD1 for D (5 bases). The germline gives CDR1 LGHNT, CDR2 FRNRAP. V dropped 1 base and J dropped 3 bases, with 9 bases sitting between them. The CDR3 length is 14 residues. The CDR3 region has the DNA TGTGCTAGTGGTTTGGCTGGACAAGAAGAGACCCAGTACTTC. Translating it yields CASGLAGQEETQYF.

The chain carries TRBV4-2 and TRBJ2-4; the D gene is possibly TRBD1 (6 bases). This CDR3 is built from 17 residues. CDR1 and CDR2 from the germline V gene are LGHNA and YNFKEQ. Trimming removed 2 bases from V and 0 bases from J, with 14 bases in between. CDR3 sequence: CASSQSRRGLAKNIQYF. The CDR3 DNA follows: TGTGCCAGCAGCCAAAGTCGCAGGGGCCTAGCCAAAAACATTCAGTACTTC.

The chain recombines TRBV11-2 with TRBJ2-7; no definite D call. The CDR3 contains 16 residues. The V and J ends lost 1 base and 1 base respectively, with 14 bases between them. Per germline, CDR1 SGHAT and CDR2 FQNNGV. In nucleotides, the CDR3 is TGTGCCAGCAGCTTAGCGGTTTCGGTACCATCCTACGAGCAGTACTTC. Residues: CASSLAVSVPSYEQYF.

This chain uses TRBV2 with TRBJ2-7, with 8 bases fitting TRBD1. Germline V lookup: CDR1 SNHLY, CDR2 FYNNEI. Trimming at V came to 8 bases and at J to 3 bases, leaving 6 bases not matched to a gene. The CDR3 has 13 amino acids. CDR3 DNA sequence: TGTGCCAGCTCCCAGGGGGCCGACTACGAGCAGTACTTC. Translated: CASSQGADYEQYF.